This T cell receptor beta chain derives from a study of blood T cell repertoires in COVID-19. The data were produced by immunoSEQ multiplex PCR, yet TCRdb's version contains in-frame clones alone and is incomplete. Of approximately 250,000 clones in the sample, over 80% were seen once. This CDR3 comprises 16 residues. Germline assignment: CDR1 MNHEY and CDR2 SMNVEV (reference sequence). V was pared by 5 bases and J by 5 bases, with 10 bases of the junction left unmatched. Specimen: PBMCs or T cells enriched from blood (not recorded which). The chain uses TRBV27 and TRBJ2-7, with 12 nucleotides matching TRBD1. This sequence was found in a woman in her twenties or thirties with acute COVID-19. CDR3 sequence reads: CASSPSVGQGAHEQYF. The CDR3 DNA sequence: TGTGCCAGCAGTCCCTCTGTGGGACAGGGGGCTCACGAGCAGTACTTC.